This T cell receptor (beta chain) is from a study of blood T cell repertoires in COVID-19. CDR1 is MNHNS, CDR2 SASEGT, per germline. Trimming removed 2 bases at V and 10 bases at J, with 18 bases between. The CDR3 runs to 14 residues. Produced via immunoSEQ multiplex PCR; TCRdb's table is partial and in-frame only. The table has about 30,000 clones, 88% seen once; the top ten hold roughly 13%. The specimen sequenced was peripheral blood. The chain links TRBV6-1 to TRBJ2-7; a weak D match, TRBD1 (5 bases). The source is a man aged 60-69 years with active COVID-19. The CDR3 spells CASSESLQGSGQYF. The CDR3 nucleotides are TGTGCCAGCAGTGAATCACTGCAGGGATCGGGCCAGTACTTC.